This T cell receptor (beta chain) was sequenced in a study of CD4 and CD8 cells across lung adenocarcinoma regions. TCRdb reprocessed the PCR reads with MiXCR, giving one entry per CDR3 protein. The sample holds just over 20,000 distinct CDR3 sequences; around 59% are singletons and the top ten take around 25%. This CDR3 contains 15 residues. V lost 9 bases and J lost 5; bases outside the gene matches: 13. Germline V gives CDR1 MNHNS, CDR2 SASEGT. The specimen was CD8+ T cells from the center of a lung tumor. This receptor was obtained from a female donor with lung adenocarcinoma. The CD4 and CD8 labels of this study may be unreliable. The V and J genes are TRBV6-1 and TRBJ2-3; 8 positions match TRBD2. The CDR3 DNA reads as TGTGCCAGTTGGTCGGGGGGGTTTGCCAAAGATACGCAGTATTTT. It specifies CASWSGGFAKDTQYF.